The clone carrying this T cell receptor beta chain was picked up a small number of times. The antigen is undetermined. This entry is derived from a study of T-cell memory formation after mild COVID-19. Study-wide background: Largely, TCR clusters stayed within a single donor. Study-level points and caveats: The finding that pre-infection memory included some responding clones suggested that cross-reactive memory joined.

The CDR3 sequence is 17 residues long. V lost 1 base and J lost 4, with 17 bases in between. Germline V gives CDR1 SGHVS, CDR2 FNYEAQ. 5'RACE with constant-segment primers built TCRalpha and TCRbeta cDNA libraries with UMIs. Each CDR3 protein gets one entry after TCRdb re-called the 5' RACE reads with MiXCR. The data contain approximately 490,000 distinct CDR3 sequences, around 20% of them singletons. Sample: PBMCs or a T cell subset sorted from them (not recorded which). This receptor was obtained from an adult woman who had mild COVID-19 (a few samples of this study predate the infection). Cell type and time point are not known. The chain has TRBV7-6 and TRBJ1-5, with D uncertain. The CDR3 region has the DNA TGTGCCAGCAGCTTAGAGTGGGCAGCCCGGGGAAATCAGCCCCAGCATTTT. Its translation is CASSLEWAARGNQPQHF.